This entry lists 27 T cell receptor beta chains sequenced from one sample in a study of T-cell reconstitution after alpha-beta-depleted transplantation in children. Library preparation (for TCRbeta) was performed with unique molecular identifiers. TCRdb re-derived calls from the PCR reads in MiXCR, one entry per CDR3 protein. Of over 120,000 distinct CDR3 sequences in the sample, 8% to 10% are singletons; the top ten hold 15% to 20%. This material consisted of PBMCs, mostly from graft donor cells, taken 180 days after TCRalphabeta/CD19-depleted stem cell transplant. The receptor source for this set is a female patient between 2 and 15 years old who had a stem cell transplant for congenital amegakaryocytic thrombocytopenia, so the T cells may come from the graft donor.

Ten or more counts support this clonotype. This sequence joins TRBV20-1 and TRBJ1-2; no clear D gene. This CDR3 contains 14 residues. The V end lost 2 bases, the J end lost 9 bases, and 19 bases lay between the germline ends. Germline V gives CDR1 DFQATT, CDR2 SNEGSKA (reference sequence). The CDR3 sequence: CSARMIGFLLSYTF. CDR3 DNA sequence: TGCAGTGCTAGAATGATAGGTTTCCTCCTAAGCTACACCTTC.

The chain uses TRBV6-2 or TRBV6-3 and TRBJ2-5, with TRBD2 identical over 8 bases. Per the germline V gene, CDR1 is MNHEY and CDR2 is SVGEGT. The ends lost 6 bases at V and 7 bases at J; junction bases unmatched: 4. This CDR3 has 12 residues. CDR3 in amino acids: CASSQRERTQYF. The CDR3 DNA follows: TGTGCCAGCAGCCAGCGGGAGCGGACCCAGTACTTC.

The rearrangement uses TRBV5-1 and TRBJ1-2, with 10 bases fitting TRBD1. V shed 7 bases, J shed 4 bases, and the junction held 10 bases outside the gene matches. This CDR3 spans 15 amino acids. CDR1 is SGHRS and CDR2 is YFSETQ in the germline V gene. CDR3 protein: CASSKGTGASYGYTF. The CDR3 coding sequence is TGCGCCAGCTCGAAAGGGACAGGGGCTAGCTATGGCTACACCTTC.

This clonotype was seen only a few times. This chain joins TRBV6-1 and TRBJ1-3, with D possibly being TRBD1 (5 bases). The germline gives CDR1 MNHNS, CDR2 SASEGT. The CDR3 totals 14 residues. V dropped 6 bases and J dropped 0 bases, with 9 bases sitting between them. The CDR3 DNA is TGTGCCAGCAGATCAGGGACCTCTGGAAACACCATATATTTT. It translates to CASRSGTSGNTIYF.

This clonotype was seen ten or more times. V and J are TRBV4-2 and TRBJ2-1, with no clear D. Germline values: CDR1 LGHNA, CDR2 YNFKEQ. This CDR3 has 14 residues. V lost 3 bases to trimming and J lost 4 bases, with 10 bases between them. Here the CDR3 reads CASSHTDEYNEQFF. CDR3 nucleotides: TGTGCCAGCAGCCACACGGACGAATACAATGAGCAGTTCTTC.

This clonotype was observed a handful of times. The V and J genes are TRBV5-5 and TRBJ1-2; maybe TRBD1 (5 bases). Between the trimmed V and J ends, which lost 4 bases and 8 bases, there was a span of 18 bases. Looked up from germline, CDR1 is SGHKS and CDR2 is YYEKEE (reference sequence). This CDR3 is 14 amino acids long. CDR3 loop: CASSAAPGPRGYTF. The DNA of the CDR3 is TGTGCCAGCAGCGCCGCACCGGGGCCTAGGGGCTACACCTTC. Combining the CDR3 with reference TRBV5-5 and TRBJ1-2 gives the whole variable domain DAGVTQSPTHLIKTRGQQVTLRCSPISGHKSVSWYQQVLGQGPQFIFQYYEKEERGRGNFPDRFSARQFPNYSSELNVNALLLGDSALYLCASSAAPGPRGYTFGSGTRLTVV.

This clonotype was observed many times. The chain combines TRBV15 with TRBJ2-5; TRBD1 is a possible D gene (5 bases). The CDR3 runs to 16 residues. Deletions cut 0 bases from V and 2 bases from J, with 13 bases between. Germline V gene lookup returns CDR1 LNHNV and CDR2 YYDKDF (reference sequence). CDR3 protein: CATSRDWGQPQETQYF. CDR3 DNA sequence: TGTGCCACCAGCAGAGATTGGGGCCAGCCACAAGAGACCCAGTACTTC.

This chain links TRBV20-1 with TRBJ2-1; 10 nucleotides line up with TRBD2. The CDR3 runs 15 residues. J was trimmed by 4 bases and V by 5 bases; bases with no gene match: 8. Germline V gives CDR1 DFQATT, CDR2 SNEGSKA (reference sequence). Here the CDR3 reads CSAPLAGVGYNEQFF. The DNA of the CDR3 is TGCAGTGCTCCCCTAGCGGGAGTGGGGTACAATGAGCAGTTCTTC.

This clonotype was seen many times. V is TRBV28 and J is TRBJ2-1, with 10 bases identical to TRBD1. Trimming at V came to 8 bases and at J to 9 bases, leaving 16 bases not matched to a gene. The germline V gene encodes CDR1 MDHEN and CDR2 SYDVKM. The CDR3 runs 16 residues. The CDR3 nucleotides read TGTGCCAGCGGGAACCTCGGGGGGGACAGGGGAACTGAGCAGTTCTTC. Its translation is CASGNLGGDRGTEQFF.

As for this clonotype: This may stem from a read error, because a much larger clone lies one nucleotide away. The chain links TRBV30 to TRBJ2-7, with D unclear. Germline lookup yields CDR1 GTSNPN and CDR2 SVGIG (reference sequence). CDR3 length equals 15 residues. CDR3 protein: CAWSVGSDASYDQYF. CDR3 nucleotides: TGTGCCTGGAGTGTAGGGTCGGACGCCTCCTACGACCAGTACTTC. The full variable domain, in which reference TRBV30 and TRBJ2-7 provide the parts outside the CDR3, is SQTIHQWPATLVQPVGSPLSLECTVEGTSNPNLYWYRQAAGRGLQLLFYSVGIGQISSEVPQNLSASRPQDRQFILSSKKLLLSDSGFYLCAWSVGSDASYDQYFGPGTRLTVT.

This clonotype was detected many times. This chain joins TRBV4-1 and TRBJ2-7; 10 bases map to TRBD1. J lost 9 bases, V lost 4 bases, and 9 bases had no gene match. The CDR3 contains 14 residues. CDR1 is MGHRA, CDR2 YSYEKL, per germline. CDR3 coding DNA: TGCGCCAGCAGCCCGGGACAGGGGTTAATCGGGCAGTACTTC. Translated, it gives CASSPGQGLIGQYF.

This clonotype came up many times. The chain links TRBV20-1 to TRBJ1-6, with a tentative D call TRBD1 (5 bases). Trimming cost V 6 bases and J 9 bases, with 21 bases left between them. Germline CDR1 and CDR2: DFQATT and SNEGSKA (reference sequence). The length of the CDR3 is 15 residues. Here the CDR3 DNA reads TGCAGTGCCTTCATCGGGGCAGGAAGAGGTTCACCCCTCCACTTT. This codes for CSAFIGAGRGSPLHF.

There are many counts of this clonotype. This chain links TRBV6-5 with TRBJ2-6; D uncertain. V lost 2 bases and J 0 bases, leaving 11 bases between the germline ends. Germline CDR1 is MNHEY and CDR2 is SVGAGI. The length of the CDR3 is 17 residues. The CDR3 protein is CASSYNSLYSGANVLTF. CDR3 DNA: TGTGCCAGCAGTTACAACAGCCTATACTCTGGGGCCAACGTCCTGACTTTC.

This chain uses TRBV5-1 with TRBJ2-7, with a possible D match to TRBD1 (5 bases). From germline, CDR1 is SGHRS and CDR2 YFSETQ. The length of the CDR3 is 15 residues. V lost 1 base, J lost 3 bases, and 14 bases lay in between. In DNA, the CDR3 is TGCGCCAGCAGCTTGTCTGACAGACCTTACTACGAGCAGTACTTC. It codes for CASSLSDRPYYEQYF.

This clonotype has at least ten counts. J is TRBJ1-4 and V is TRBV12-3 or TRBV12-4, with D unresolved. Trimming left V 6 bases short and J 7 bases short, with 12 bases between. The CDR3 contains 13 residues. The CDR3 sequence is CASSISWSEKLFF. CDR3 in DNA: TGTGCCAGCAGCATCTCATGGAGTGAAAAACTGTTTTTT.

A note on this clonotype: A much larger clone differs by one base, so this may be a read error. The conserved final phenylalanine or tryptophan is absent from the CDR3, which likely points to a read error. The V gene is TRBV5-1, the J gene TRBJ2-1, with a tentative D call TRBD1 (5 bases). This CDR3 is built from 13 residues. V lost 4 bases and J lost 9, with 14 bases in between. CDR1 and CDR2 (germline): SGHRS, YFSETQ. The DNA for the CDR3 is TGCGCCAGCAGCCTCCGACAGAACGTTGAGCAGTTCTCC. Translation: CASSLRQNVEQFS.

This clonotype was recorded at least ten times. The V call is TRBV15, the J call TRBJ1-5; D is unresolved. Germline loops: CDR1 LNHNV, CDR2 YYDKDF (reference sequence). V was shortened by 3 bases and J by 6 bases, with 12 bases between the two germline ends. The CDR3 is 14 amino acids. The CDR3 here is CATSRSRVPQPQHF. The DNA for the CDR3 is TGTGCCACCAGCAGGAGTCGGGTCCCTCAGCCCCAGCATTTT.

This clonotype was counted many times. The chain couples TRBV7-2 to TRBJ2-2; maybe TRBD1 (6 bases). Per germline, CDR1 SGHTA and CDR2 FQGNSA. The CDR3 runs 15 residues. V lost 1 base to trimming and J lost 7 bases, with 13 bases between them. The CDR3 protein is CASSLVFGGYGELFF. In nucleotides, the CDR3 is TGTGCCAGCAGCTTAGTATTTGGGGGCTACGGGGAGCTGTTTTTT. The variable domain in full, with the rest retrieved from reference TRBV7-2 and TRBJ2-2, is GAGVSQSPSNKVTEKGKDVELRCDPISGHTALYWYRQSLGQGLEFLIYFQGNSAPDKSGLPSDRFSAERTGGSVSTLTIQRTQQEDSAVYLCASSLVFGGYGELFFGEGSRLTVL.

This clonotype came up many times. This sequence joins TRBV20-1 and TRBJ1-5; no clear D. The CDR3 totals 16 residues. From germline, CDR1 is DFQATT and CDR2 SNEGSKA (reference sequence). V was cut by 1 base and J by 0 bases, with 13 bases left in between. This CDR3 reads CSARARLFFSNQPQHF. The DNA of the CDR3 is TGCAGTGCTAGAGCCCGGTTGTTCTTTAGCAATCAGCCCCAGCATTTT.

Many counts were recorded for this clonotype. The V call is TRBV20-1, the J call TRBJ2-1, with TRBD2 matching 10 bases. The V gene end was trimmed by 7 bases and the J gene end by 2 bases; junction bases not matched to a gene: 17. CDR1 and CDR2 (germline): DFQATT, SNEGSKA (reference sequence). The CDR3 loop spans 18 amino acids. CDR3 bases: TGCAGTGTCAGAGGCTTTAGCGGGAGGTCCCCCACCTACAATGAGCAGTTCTTC. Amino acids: CSVRGFSGRSPTYNEQFF.

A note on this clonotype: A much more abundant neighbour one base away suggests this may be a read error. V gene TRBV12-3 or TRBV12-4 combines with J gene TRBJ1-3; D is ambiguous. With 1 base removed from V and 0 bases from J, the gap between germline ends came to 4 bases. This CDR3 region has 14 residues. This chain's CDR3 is CASSLGSSGNTIYF. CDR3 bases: TGTGCCAGCAGTTTAGGATCCTCTGGAAACACCATATATTTT.

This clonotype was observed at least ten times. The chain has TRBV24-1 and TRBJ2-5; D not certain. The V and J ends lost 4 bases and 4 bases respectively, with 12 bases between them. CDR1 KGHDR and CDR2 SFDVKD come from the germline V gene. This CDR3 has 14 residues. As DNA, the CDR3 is TGTGCCACCAGTGAGTCGAAGCGAGGAGAGACCCAGTACTTC. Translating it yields CATSESKRGETQYF.

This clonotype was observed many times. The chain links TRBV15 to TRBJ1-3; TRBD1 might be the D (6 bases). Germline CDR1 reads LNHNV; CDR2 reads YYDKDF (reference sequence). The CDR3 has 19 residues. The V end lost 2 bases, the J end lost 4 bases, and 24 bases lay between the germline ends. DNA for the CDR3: TGTGCCACCAGCAGATTCGGGGGAGGACAGACTCTTGCCGGAAACACCATATATTTT. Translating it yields CATSRFGGGQTLAGNTIYF.

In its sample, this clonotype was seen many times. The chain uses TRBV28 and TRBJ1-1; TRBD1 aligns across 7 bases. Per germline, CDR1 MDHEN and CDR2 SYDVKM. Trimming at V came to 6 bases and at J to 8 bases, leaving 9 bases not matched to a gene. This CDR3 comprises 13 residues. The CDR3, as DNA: TGTGCCAGCAGGCCCCCGACAGGGAACGAAGCTTTCTTT. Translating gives CASRPPTGNEAFF.

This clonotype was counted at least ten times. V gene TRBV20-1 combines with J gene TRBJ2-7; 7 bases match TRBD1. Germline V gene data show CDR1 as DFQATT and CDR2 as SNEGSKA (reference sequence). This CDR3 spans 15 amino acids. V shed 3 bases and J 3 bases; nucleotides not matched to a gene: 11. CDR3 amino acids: CSARVPGTVIYEQYF. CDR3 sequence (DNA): TGCAGTGCTAGGGTACCCGGGACAGTCATCTACGAGCAGTACTTC.

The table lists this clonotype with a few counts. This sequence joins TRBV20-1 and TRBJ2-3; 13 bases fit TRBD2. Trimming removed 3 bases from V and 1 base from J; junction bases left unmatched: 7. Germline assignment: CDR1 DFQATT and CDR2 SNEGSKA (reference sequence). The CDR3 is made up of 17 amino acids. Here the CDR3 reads CSASPLAGGRGTDTQYF. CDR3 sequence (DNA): TGCAGTGCTAGCCCACTAGCGGGAGGGAGGGGCACAGATACGCAGTATTTT.

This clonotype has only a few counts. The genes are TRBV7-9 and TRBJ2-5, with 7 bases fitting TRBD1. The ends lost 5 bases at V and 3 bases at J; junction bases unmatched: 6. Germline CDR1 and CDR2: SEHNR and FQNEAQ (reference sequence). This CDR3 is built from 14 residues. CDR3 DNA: TGTGCCAGCAGCCCTGGGACAGCTGAAGAGACCCAGTACTTC. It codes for CASSPGTAEETQYF.